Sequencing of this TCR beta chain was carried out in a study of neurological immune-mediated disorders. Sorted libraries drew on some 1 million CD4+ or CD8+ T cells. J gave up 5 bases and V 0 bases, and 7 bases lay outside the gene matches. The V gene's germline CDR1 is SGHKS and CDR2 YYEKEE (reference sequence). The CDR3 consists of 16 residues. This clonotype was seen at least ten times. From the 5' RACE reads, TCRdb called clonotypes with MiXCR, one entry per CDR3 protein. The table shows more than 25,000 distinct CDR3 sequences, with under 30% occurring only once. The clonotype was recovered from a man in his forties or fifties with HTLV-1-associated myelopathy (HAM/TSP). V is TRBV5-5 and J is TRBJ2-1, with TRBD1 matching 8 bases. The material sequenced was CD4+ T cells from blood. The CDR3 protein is CASSLAARGPDNEQFF. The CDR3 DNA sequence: TGTGCCAGCAGCTTGGCCGCCAGGGGGCCGGACAATGAGCAGTTCTTC.